The next 15 T cell receptor beta chains were all read from a single sample in a study of CD8 T cells in Susac syndrome. With random hexamers, about 0.5 to 1 ug RNA was reverse transcribed. One entry per CDR3 protein results from TCRdb running MiXCR on the immunoSEQ multiplex PCR reads. The repertoire includes about 190,000 distinct CDR3 sequences, roughly 94% of them detected once, and approximately 0.16% sits in the top ten. Sample: CD8+ T cells from PBMCs. These receptors were collected from a human donor with Susac syndrome.

V and J are TRBV2 and TRBJ2-1; D perhaps matches TRBD2 (6 bases). The V end lost 8 bases, the J end lost 5 bases, and 10 bases lay between the germline ends. The CDR3 sequence is 12 residues long. Per the germline V gene, CDR1 is SNHLY and CDR2 is FYNNEI. Here the CDR3 DNA reads TGTGCCAGCCAACTAGCCAACAATGAGCAGTTCTTC. Translating it yields CASQLANNEQFF.

The V call is TRBV6-2 or TRBV6-3, the J call TRBJ2-1; no definite D call. Per the germline V gene, CDR1 is MNHEY and CDR2 is SVGEGT. The CDR3 runs 11 residues. Trimming took off 6 bases at V and 6 bases at J, with 6 bases between the two ends. CDR3 loop: CASSDSNEQFF. CDR3 bases: TGTGCCAGCAGCGACTCCAATGAGCAGTTCTTC.

The gene calls are TRBV5-6 and TRBJ2-7; weak D call: TRBD2 (6 bases). Germline CDR1 is SGHDT and CDR2 is YYEEEE. This CDR3 is built from 13 residues. V dropped 8 bases and J dropped 1 base, with 13 bases sitting between them. The CDR3 reads CASGVAGSYEQYF. The CDR3 nucleotides are TGTGCCAGTGGAGTTGCGGGGTCCTACGAGCAGTACTTC. The full variable domain, with the rest looked up from reference TRBV5-6 and TRBJ2-7, is DAGVTQSPTHLIKTRGQQVTLRCSPKSGHDTVSWYQQALGQGPQFIFQYYEEEERQRGNFPDRFSGHQFPNYSSELNVNALLLGDSALYLCASGVAGSYEQYFGPGTRLTVT.

The CDR3 sequence is CASSFAGDGTEAFF. The DNA of the CDR3 is TGCGCCAGCAGCTTCGCAGGAGATGGGACTGAAGCTTTCTTT. The chain recombines TRBV5-1 with TRBJ1-1; D is uncertain. Between the trimmed V and J ends, which lost 2 bases and 5 bases, there was a span of 13 bases. The CDR3 sequence is 14 residues long. Germline loops: CDR1 SGHRS, CDR2 YFSETQ.

The gene calls are TRBV21-1 and TRBJ2-7. TRBV21-1 is marked as a pseudogene. The CDR3 spans 15 residues. CDR3 nucleotides: TGTGCCAGCAGCAAAGGCGGCAGGAGCTCCTACGAGCAGTACTTC. Translated: CASSKGGRSSYEQYF.

A single count supports this clonotype. The chain is built from TRBV7-9 and TRBJ2-7; D is unclear. Germline V gene sequence: CDR1 SEHNR, CDR2 FQNEAQ (reference sequence). This CDR3 has 12 residues. V was clipped by 0 bases and J by 7 bases, with 7 bases between them. Written as DNA, the CDR3 is TGTGCCAGCAGCTTAGCGGAATGGGAGCAGTACTTC. Amino acids: CASSLAEWEQYF.

The chain couples TRBV15 to TRBJ1-1; 9 bases agree with TRBD1. The length of the CDR3 is 16 residues. The J segment lost 3 bases and the V segment lost 5 bases, leaving 10 bases of the junction unmatched. CDR1 and CDR2 (germline): LNHNV, YYDKDF (reference sequence). The CDR3 nucleotides read TGTGCCACCAGCGTTGGACAGGGGCGCGGAGACACTGAAGCTTTCTTT. Translating gives CATSVGQGRGDTEAFF.

This clonotype was counted between two and nine times. Germline is not matched at one junction end, which may reflect a read error. The V and J genes are TRBV4-1 and TRBJ1-5; perhaps TRBD1 as D (5 bases). This CDR3 region has 14 residues. Germline CDR1 MGHRA, CDR2 YSYEKL. The CDR3 nucleotides read TGTGCCAGCAGCGAGGGGCAGCTCAATCAGCCCCAGCATTTT. Its translation: CASSEGQLNQPQHF.

V usage is TRBV19 and J usage is TRBJ1-1, with a possible D match to TRBD1 (5 bases). The CDR3 is 13 amino acids. Trimming shortened V by 3 bases and J by 4 bases, and 9 bases separated the two germline ends. Germline CDR1 LNHDA, CDR2 SQIVND (reference sequence). DNA for the CDR3: TGTGCCAGTAGTATTACGGGGGGCACTGAAGCTTTCTTT. Translated: CASSITGGTEAFF. The full variable domain, rest sourced from reference TRBV19 and TRBJ1-1, is DGGITQSPKYLFRKEGQNVTLSCEQNLNHDAMYWYRQDPGQGLRLIYYSQIVNDFQKGDIAEGYSVSREKKESFPLTVTSAQKNPTAFYLCASSITGGTEAFFGQGTRLTVV.

The rearrangement uses TRBV4-1 and TRBJ2-1; 14 bases fit TRBD2. CDR3 length equals 19 residues. V lost 4 bases and J lost 2; bases outside the gene matches: 10. The germline CDR1 and CDR2 sequences are MGHRA and YSYEKL. This chain's CDR3 is CASSPQGLAGEKAYNEQFF. Here the CDR3 DNA reads TGCGCCAGCAGCCCTCAGGGACTAGCGGGAGAAAAAGCCTACAATGAGCAGTTCTTC.

The genes are TRBV21-1 and TRBJ2-5; the table gives TRBD2 as D, unverified against the DNA. TRBV21-1 represents a pseudogene. CDR3 length equals 18 residues. Here the CDR3 reads CASSKGSSGRTNQETQYF. CDR3 in DNA: TGTGCCAGCAGCAAAGGGTCTAGCGGGAGGACGAACCAAGAGACCCAGTACTTC.

The V gene is TRBV9, the J gene TRBJ1-2; D is undetermined. The germline gives CDR1 SGDLS, CDR2 YYNGEE. Trimming cost V 0 bases and J 1 base, with 7 bases left between them. The CDR3 sequence is 14 residues long. CDR3 sequence: CASSVATDNYGYTF. The CDR3 coding sequence is TGTGCCAGCAGCGTAGCTACAGATAACTATGGCTACACCTTC.

CDR3: CTSSVCWVQDREIPTEAFF. In DNA, the CDR3 is TGCACCAGCAGCGTATGTTGGGTTCAGGACAGGGAGATCCCGACTGAAGCTTTCTTT. The chain carries TRBV1 and TRBJ1-1; the tabulated D call, TRBD1, remains unverified against the DNA. TRBV1 is marked as a pseudogene. The CDR3 totals 19 residues.

The chain carries TRBV27 and TRBJ1-1; 7 nucleotides line up with TRBD1. Trimming removed 5 bases from V and 6 bases from J; junction bases left unmatched: 6. Per germline, CDR1 MNHEY and CDR2 SMNVEV (reference sequence). The CDR3 contains 13 residues. CDR3 sequence: CASSLTGTAEAFF. For the CDR3, the DNA is TGTGCCAGCAGTCTGACAGGGACGGCTGAAGCTTTCTTT.

The chain couples TRBV27 to TRBJ2-5; 8 bases fit TRBD1. This CDR3 is built from 14 residues. Trimming removed 4 bases from V and 5 bases from J; junction bases left unmatched: 6. Germline V gene lookup returns CDR1 MNHEY and CDR2 SMNVEV (reference sequence). CDR3 protein: CASSSTGGDETQYF. In nucleotides, the CDR3 is TGTGCCAGCAGTTCAACAGGGGGAGATGAGACCCAGTACTTC.